This note documents a single TCR beta chain sequence. The antigen is unknown. Amplified TCR beta CDR3 regions derived from RNA transcripts. A set of HTBI primers served as the primers for a first-round RT-PCR of the TCR CDR3. In TCRdb, the multiplex PCR reads were re-called with MiXCR into one record per CDR3 protein. This table holds more than 350,000 distinct CDR3 sequences, about 15% found once. Criteria for exclusion of patients were uncontrolled infection, other autoimmune disease, pregnancy or lactation. Orbital computed tomography, thyroid ultrasound, serum thyroxine and TRAb, and clinical symptoms together informed the diagnoses. It was 8.5 to 10 ml of fresh peripheral blood that supplied the PBMCs. The sample originates from a study of T cells in Graves' hyperthyroidism and ophthalmopathy. The V gene end was trimmed by 1 base and the J gene end by 2 bases; junction bases not matched to a gene: 6. Germline values: CDR1 SGHNT, CDR2 YYREEE (reference sequence). The CDR3 has 16 amino acids.

Study observations and caveats: Ophthalmopathy got predicted by the model a median 6.5 months before its onset.

The sequence was collected from an older woman with Graves' ophthalmopathy. The chain employs TRBV5-4 and TRBJ1-3; TRBD1 agrees at 7 bases. The sequenced sample was blood. The CDR3 bases are TGTGCCAGCAGCTTGAACAGGGGAGGTACTGGAAACACCATATATTTT. Protein product: CASSLNRGGTGNTIYF.